A selection of T cell receptor beta chains follows, all from one sample in a study of shared clonotypes between healthy human individuals. Profiled with immunoSEQ multiplex PCR; TCRdb holds only in-frame clones, not every one. Of under 2.5 million clones listed, 85% to 95% were seen once; the top ten hold about 0.41%. Sequencing was done on a sample of naive CD4+ T cells from PBMCs. The receptors here all came from a young man in good health. Some clones in this sample may be carry-over from other donors' samples. CDR3s include the opening cysteine and the closing phenylalanine or tryptophan. The D gene is left open where the match is weak. Expanded clones are given a class, and other clones once, few, many or no size at all.

abundance: NA; d_gene: TRBD1; j_gene: TRBJ1-2; v_gene: TRBV2; CDR3nt: TGTGCCAGCAGTCTTACCGGGACAGGGGGACTTGGCTACACCTTC; CDR3aa: CASSLTGTGGLGYTF
abundance: NA; d_gene: NA; j_gene: TRBJ2-7; v_gene: TRBV6-5; CDR3nt: TGTGCCAGCAGTTACTCGATACGCCAGGGACCCTACGAGCAGTACTTC; CDR3aa: CASSYSIRQGPYEQYF
abundance: NA; d_gene: TRBD1; j_gene: TRBJ1-5; v_gene: TRBV5-8; CDR3nt: TGTGCCAGCAGTCGGGACAGATTTCAGCCCCAGCATTTT; CDR3aa: CASSRDRFQPQHF
abundance: NA; d_gene: NA; j_gene: TRBJ2-2; v_gene: TRBV9; CDR3nt: TGTGCCAGCAGCGTAAATGGGGGCACCGGGGAGCTGTTTTTT; CDR3aa: CASSVNGGTGELFF
abundance: once; d_gene: NA; j_gene: TRBJ2-2; v_gene: TRBV5-1; CDR3nt: TGCGCCAGCAGCCCGGCTGGTAGCGGGAACACCGGGGAGCTGTTTTTT; CDR3aa: CASSPAGSGNTGELFF
abundance: NA; d_gene: NA; j_gene: TRBJ1-5; v_gene: TRBV30; CDR3nt: TGTGCCTGGAAAAGAACTCACAACATACGGGATCAGCCCCAGCATTTT; CDR3aa: CAWKRTHNIRDQPQHF
abundance: NA; d_gene: TRBD1; j_gene: TRBJ1-1; v_gene: TRBV27; CDR3nt: TGTGCCAGCAGCCCGGGGACAGGGGCTACTGAAGCTTTCTTT; CDR3aa: CASSPGTGATEAFF
abundance: NA; d_gene: TRBD2; j_gene: TRBJ2-5; v_gene: TRBV25-1; CDR3nt: TGTGCCAGCAGTCCTAGCGGGATCGTGAGCCAAGAGACCCAGTACTTC; CDR3aa: CASSPSGIVSQETQYF
abundance: NA; d_gene: NA; j_gene: TRBJ1-2; v_gene: TRBV7-9; CDR3nt: TGTGCCAGCAGCTTAGAAGGGTACGGCTACACCTTC; CDR3aa: CASSLEGYGYTF
abundance: few; d_gene: NA; j_gene: TRBJ1-1; v_gene: TRBV5-1; CDR3nt: TGCGCCAGCAAACCTTTGGGGGGGAGCACTGAAGCTTTCTTT; CDR3aa: CASKPLGGSTEAFF
abundance: NA; d_gene: NA; j_gene: TRBJ1-5; v_gene: TRBV4-1; CDR3nt: TGCGCCAGCAGCCACCTATTAGCAAATCAGCCCCAGCATTTT; CDR3aa: CASSHLLANQPQHF
abundance: NA; d_gene: NA; j_gene: TRBJ1-2; v_gene: TRBV9; CDR3nt: TGTGCCAGCAGCGTAGGCTCCTCAGGGTTTTATGGCTACACCTTC; CDR3aa: CASSVGSSGFYGYTF
abundance: NA; d_gene: NA; j_gene: TRBJ2-7; v_gene: TRBV11-1; CDR3nt: TGTGCCCCTTGGCAGGACCGGAACGAGCAGTACTTC; CDR3aa: CAPWQDRNEQYF
abundance: NA; d_gene: TRBD2; j_gene: TRBJ2-3; v_gene: TRBV10-2; CDR3nt: TGCGCCAGCAGTGAGTCGCTAGCGGGAGGTTTAGATACGCAGTATTTT; CDR3aa: CASSESLAGGLDTQYF
abundance: NA; d_gene: NA; j_gene: TRBJ2-7; v_gene: TRBV4-2; CDR3nt: TGTGCCAGCAGCCGCCTGCGTGGGGGGCTGGGAACCTACGAGCAGTACTTC; CDR3aa: CASSRLRGGLGTYEQYF
abundance: NA; d_gene: NA; j_gene: TRBJ2-2; v_gene: TRBV5-1; CDR3nt: TGCGCCAGCAGGCAGGGCTCCGGAGCGAACACCGGGGAGCTGTTTTTT; CDR3aa: CASRQGSGANTGELFF
abundance: NA; d_gene: TRBD2; j_gene: TRBJ2-2; v_gene: TRBV4-3; CDR3nt: TGCGCCAGCAGCCAAGATCCCTGGGGACTAGCGGGAGGGCCTGTCGGGGAGCTGTTTTTT; CDR3aa: CASSQDPWGLAGGPVGELFF
abundance: NA; d_gene: TRBD1; j_gene: TRBJ1-5; v_gene: TRBV7-8; CDR3nt: TGTGCCAGCAGCGCCCCAGGGGGCGGCAGCAATCAGCCCCAGCATTTT; CDR3aa: CASSAPGGGSNQPQHF
abundance: NA; d_gene: NA; j_gene: TRBJ2-3; v_gene: TRBV5-4; CDR3nt: TGTGCCAGCAGCTCGACGGTCCAAGCTGGTAGTACGCAGTATTTT; CDR3aa: CASSSTVQAGSTQYF
abundance: once; d_gene: NA; j_gene: TRBJ1-6; v_gene: TRBV5-6; CDR3nt: TGTGCCAGCAGCTTGACAGGGTTGGGATCACCCCTCCACTTT; CDR3aa: CASSLTGLGSPLHF
abundance: NA; d_gene: TRBD2; j_gene: TRBJ2-5; v_gene: TRBV30; CDR3nt: TGTGCCTGGAGAAAGTGGGCGCGGGAGATCGGGGAGACCCAGTACTTC; CDR3aa: CAWRKWAREIGETQYF
abundance: NA; d_gene: NA; j_gene: TRBJ2-1; v_gene: TRBV28; CDR3nt: TGTGCCAGCAGTTCGTCTACCGTTCGCTATGAGCAGTTCTTC; CDR3aa: CASSSSTVRYEQFF
abundance: NA; d_gene: NA; j_gene: TRBJ1-2; v_gene: TRBV5-1; CDR3nt: TGCGCCAGCAGCTTGTGGGGGGTTGGCTACACCTTC; CDR3aa: CASSLWGVGYTF
abundance: NA; d_gene: NA; j_gene: TRBJ2-1; v_gene: TRBV18; CDR3nt: TGTGCCAGTTCCATAATAGGGGAGTACGAGCAGTTCTTC; CDR3aa: CASSIIGEYEQFF
abundance: NA; d_gene: NA; j_gene: TRBJ2-5; v_gene: TRBV28; CDR3nt: TGTGCCAGCAGTCAGGGCGGAGCCCTACCGCAAGAGACCCAGTACTTC; CDR3aa: CASSQGGALPQETQYF
abundance: NA; d_gene: TRBD1; j_gene: TRBJ2-7; v_gene: TRBV25-1; CDR3nt: TGTGCCAGCAGTGAATACTTGCCGGGGACAGCCGAGCAGTACTTC; CDR3aa: CASSEYLPGTAEQYF
abundance: NA; d_gene: TRBD2; j_gene: TRBJ2-2; v_gene: TRBV7-2; CDR3nt: TGTGCCAGCAGGTTAGCGGGAGGAGGCGGGGAGCTGTTTTTT; CDR3aa: CASRLAGGGGELFF
abundance: few; d_gene: NA; j_gene: TRBJ2-1; v_gene: TRBV18; CDR3nt: TGTGCCAGCTCACCACCCGGCCAGGAGGAGCAGTTCTTC; CDR3aa: CASSPPGQEEQFF
abundance: NA; d_gene: NA; j_gene: TRBJ2-6; v_gene: TRBV28; CDR3nt: TGTGCCAGCAGTTTAGCGGGTACTGGGGCCAACGTCCTGACTTTC; CDR3aa: CASSLAGTGANVLTF
abundance: NA; d_gene: TRBD1; j_gene: TRBJ1-2; v_gene: TRBV27; CDR3nt: TGTGCCAGCCTTGACAGGGGCTATGGCTACACCTTC; CDR3aa: CASLDRGYGYTF
abundance: once; d_gene: NA; j_gene: TRBJ2-7; v_gene: TRBV6-5; CDR3nt: TGTGCCAGCAGTTCCCCCGGACAGAGCTCCTACGAGCAGTACTTC; CDR3aa: CASSSPGQSSYEQYF
abundance: NA; d_gene: TRBD2; j_gene: TRBJ2-3; v_gene: TRBV7-9; CDR3nt: TGTGCCAGCAGCCTCATGGGACTAGCCTCCAGCACAGATACGCAGTATTTT; CDR3aa: CASSLMGLASSTDTQYF
abundance: NA; d_gene: NA; j_gene: TRBJ2-2; v_gene: TRBV11-3; CDR3nt: TGTGCCAGCAGCTTAGTTGCAGGCGGAAACACCGGGGAGCTGTTTTTT; CDR3aa: CASSLVAGGNTGELFF
abundance: NA; d_gene: NA; j_gene: TRBJ2-2; v_gene: TRBV5-1; CDR3nt: TGCGCCAGCAGCTTGGTTGGAGGGGGTGTGAACACCGGGGAGCTGTTTTTT; CDR3aa: CASSLVGGGVNTGELFF
abundance: NA; d_gene: TRBD2; j_gene: TRBJ2-1; v_gene: TRBV15; CDR3nt: TGTGCCACCAGCAGAGAACTAGCGGGAGGGCCGTCCTACAATGAGCAGTTCTTC; CDR3aa: CATSRELAGGPSYNEQFF
abundance: NA; d_gene: TRBD1; j_gene: TRBJ2-4; v_gene: TRBV28; CDR3nt: TGTGCCAGCAGAGGGGAGAACCGGGACAGGAAAAACATTCAGTACTTC; CDR3aa: CASRGENRDRKNIQYF
abundance: NA; d_gene: NA; j_gene: TRBJ2-5; v_gene: TRBV28; CDR3nt: TGTGCCAGCAGTTCCCGACTGTGGACTGCTCGAGAGGAGACCCAGTACTTC; CDR3aa: CASSSRLWTAREETQYF
abundance: NA; d_gene: NA; j_gene: TRBJ2-2; v_gene: TRBV5-4; CDR3nt: TGTGCCAGCACTTTTTTAGACACCGGGGAGCTGTTTTTT; CDR3aa: CASTFLDTGELFF
abundance: NA; d_gene: TRBD2; j_gene: TRBJ2-1; v_gene: TRBV7-2; CDR3nt: TGTGCCAGCAGCTTAAAAGCGGGACTAGCGGTTTACAATGAGCAGTTCTTC; CDR3aa: CASSLKAGLAVYNEQFF
abundance: NA; d_gene: NA; j_gene: TRBJ2-7; v_gene: TRBV5-4; CDR3nt: TGTGCCAGCAGCTTGGAAAAGGCAGTCACCTACGAGCAGTACTTC; CDR3aa: CASSLEKAVTYEQYF
abundance: NA; d_gene: NA; j_gene: TRBJ1-3; v_gene: TRBV6-6; CDR3nt: TGTGCCAGCACTCGCGGGGGATCGGGAAACACCATATATTTT; CDR3aa: CASTRGGSGNTIYF
abundance: once; d_gene: NA; j_gene: TRBJ1-4; v_gene: TRBV5-6; CDR3nt: TGTGCCAGCAGCTATCAGGGAAGTGGCGAAAAACTGTTTTTT; CDR3aa: CASSYQGSGEKLFF
abundance: NA; d_gene: NA; j_gene: TRBJ2-5; v_gene: TRBV19; CDR3nt: TGTGCCAGTAGTATGGGGAAGGTGCTCCAAGAGACCCAGTACTTC; CDR3aa: CASSMGKVLQETQYF
abundance: NA; d_gene: NA; j_gene: TRBJ2-6; v_gene: TRBV19; CDR3nt: TGTGCCAGTAGTGCCGCCCCAAGCAACGTCCTGACTTTC; CDR3aa: CASSAAPSNVLTF
abundance: NA; d_gene: NA; j_gene: TRBJ2-3; v_gene: TRBV6-5; CDR3nt: TGTGCCAGCAGTTATACGCGGCTCGGCACAGATACGCAGTATTTT; CDR3aa: CASSYTRLGTDTQYF
abundance: NA; d_gene: TRBD1; j_gene: TRBJ2-3; v_gene: TRBV7-9; CDR3nt: TGTGCCAGCAGCGCGACAGGGGGAGATACGCAGTATTTT; CDR3aa: CASSATGGDTQYF
abundance: NA; d_gene: TRBD1; j_gene: TRBJ2-1; v_gene: TRBV28; CDR3nt: TGTGCCAGCAGAGAGGGACAGATCTCCTACAATGAGCAGTTCTTC; CDR3aa: CASREGQISYNEQFF
abundance: NA; d_gene: NA; j_gene: TRBJ1-1; v_gene: TRBV27; CDR3nt: TGTGCCAGCAGTCCGGGACGGGCCATAAACACTGAAGCTTTCTTT; CDR3aa: CASSPGRAINTEAFF
abundance: once; d_gene: NA; j_gene: TRBJ2-2; v_gene: TRBV18; CDR3nt: TGTGCCGCCGGGGGCCAGCCCCCCGGGGAGCTGTTTTTT; CDR3aa: CAAGGQPPGELFF
abundance: NA; d_gene: TRBD2; j_gene: TRBJ2-7; v_gene: TRBV28; CDR3nt: TGTGCCAGCAGTTTAGGGAGGGAACCCTACGAGCAGTACTTC; CDR3aa: CASSLGREPYEQYF
abundance: few; d_gene: TRBD1; j_gene: TRBJ2-2; v_gene: TRBV7-2; CDR3nt: TGTGCCATCCAGGCGGGGACAGGGGGCACCGGGGAGCTGTTTTTT; CDR3aa: CAIQAGTGGTGELFF
abundance: NA; d_gene: TRBD2; j_gene: TRBJ2-7; v_gene: TRBV4-1; CDR3nt: TGCGCCAGCAGCCAAGAGCAGGGAGGGACCTACGAGCAGTACTTC; CDR3aa: CASSQEQGGTYEQYF
abundance: NA; d_gene: TRBD2; j_gene: TRBJ2-1; v_gene: TRBV28; CDR3nt: TGTGCCAGCAGCTTTAGCGGGGACGAGGTCGATGAGCAGTTCTTC; CDR3aa: CASSFSGDEVDEQFF
abundance: few; d_gene: TRBD1; j_gene: TRBJ2-5; v_gene: TRBV2; CDR3nt: TGTGCCAGCAGGGGACAGGTCGAGACCCAGTACTTC; CDR3aa: CASRGQVETQYF
abundance: NA; d_gene: NA; j_gene: TRBJ2-3; v_gene: TRBV11-2; CDR3nt: TGTGCCAGCAGTCCCGGACGGAACACAGATACGCAGTATTTT; CDR3aa: CASSPGRNTDTQYF